These 5 T cell receptor beta chains share one sample of origin, sequenced in a study of blood T cells in healthy people across ages. Through a sample-barcoded 5' primer and a J-beta primer mix, a second PCR was run for roughly 6 to 11 cycles. TCRdb re-called the 5' RACE reads with MiXCR, one entry per CDR3 protein. The sample holds around 1,900,000 distinct CDR3 sequences; 39% are singletons and the top ten take 20% to 25%. The sequenced material came from blood. These receptors were obtained from a human donor in good health.

The chain employs TRBV27 and TRBJ2-4; 12 bases are a match to TRBD2. The closer fit of TRBJ2-7 to the DNA end suggests the J call may be wrong. Germline CDR1 is MNHEY and CDR2 is SMNVEV (reference sequence). The CDR3 sequence is 18 residues long. The CDR3 spells CASSFQLTSGGPPYEQYF. The CDR3 DNA reads as TGTGCCAGCAGTTTCCAACTGACTAGCGGGGGACCACCCTACGAGCAGTACTTC.

The J gene is TRBJ2-1, the V gene TRBV4-3; 10 nucleotides line up with TRBD1. V gave up 3 bases and J gave up 4 bases; unmatched junction bases: 6. This CDR3 is 16 amino acids long. Germline CDR1 and CDR2: LGHNA and YSLEER. The CDR3 loop is CASSQGGQGLYNEQFF. The DNA for the CDR3 is TGCGCCAGCAGCCAGGGGGGACAGGGGTTATACAATGAGCAGTTCTTC.

The rearrangement joins TRBV29-1 to TRBJ1-1; tentative D call: TRBD1 (5 bases). The CDR3 spans 13 residues. V shed 8 bases and J shed 8 bases, with 21 bases lying between them. Germline CDR1 reads SQVTM; CDR2 reads ANQGSEA. Here the CDR3 reads CSTMTSQGGEAFF. DNA for the CDR3: TGCAGCACTATGACTTCTCAGGGCGGCGAAGCTTTCTTT. Supplemented by reference TRBV29-1 and TRBJ1-1, the full variable domain reads SAVISQKPSRDICQRGTSLTIQCQVDSQVTMMFWYRQQPGQSLTLIATANQGSEATYESGFVIDKFPISRPNLTFSTLTVSNMSPEDSSIYLCSTMTSQGGEAFFGQGTRLTVV.

The CDR3 sequence: CASSQEARGTWNTF. The DNA for the CDR3 is TGTGCCAGCAGCCAAGAGGCCCGCGGGACCTGGAACACCTTC. This rearrangement joins TRBV4-2 to TRBJ1-2; a weak D match, TRBD1 (5 bases). CDR3 length equals 14 residues. CDR1 is LGHNA and CDR2 is YNFKEQ in the germline V gene. Trimming removed 0 bases from V and 12 bases from J, with 17 bases in between.

The gene calls are TRBV6-5 and TRBJ1-2; TRBD1 matches at 8 bases. The CDR3 spans 15 residues. With 2 bases clipped from V and 4 bases from J, the junction kept 6 bases outside the gene matches. Germline V gene sequence: CDR1 MNHEY, CDR2 SVGAGI. CDR3 loop: CASSYTGTGSYGYTF. Written as DNA, the CDR3 is TGTGCCAGCAGTTACACCGGGACAGGATCCTATGGCTACACCTTC.